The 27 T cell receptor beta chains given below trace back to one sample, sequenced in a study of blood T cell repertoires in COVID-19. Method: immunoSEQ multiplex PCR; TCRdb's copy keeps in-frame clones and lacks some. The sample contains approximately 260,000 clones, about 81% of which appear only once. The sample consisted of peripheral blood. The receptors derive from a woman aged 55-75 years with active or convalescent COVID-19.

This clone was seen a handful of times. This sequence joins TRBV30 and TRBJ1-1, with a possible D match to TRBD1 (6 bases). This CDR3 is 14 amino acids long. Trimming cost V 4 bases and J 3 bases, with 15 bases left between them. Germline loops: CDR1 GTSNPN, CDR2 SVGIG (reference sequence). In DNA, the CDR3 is TGTGCCTGGACCGGACAGTTAGTCGACACTGAAGCTTTCTTT. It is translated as CAWTGQLVDTEAFF.

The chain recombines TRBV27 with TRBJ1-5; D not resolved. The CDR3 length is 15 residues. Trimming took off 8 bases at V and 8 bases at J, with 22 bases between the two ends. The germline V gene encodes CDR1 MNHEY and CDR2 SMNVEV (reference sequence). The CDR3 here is CASPDPLCLEEPQHF. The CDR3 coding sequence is TGTGCCAGCCCCGACCCCCTTTGCCTCGAGGAGCCCCAGCATTTT.

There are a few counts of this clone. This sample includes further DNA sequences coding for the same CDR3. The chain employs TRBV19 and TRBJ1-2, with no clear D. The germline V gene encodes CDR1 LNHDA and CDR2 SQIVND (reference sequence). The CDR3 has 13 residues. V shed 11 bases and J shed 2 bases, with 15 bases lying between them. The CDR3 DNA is TGTGCCTCAAGAGGCAGCCTAAACTATGGCTACACCTTC. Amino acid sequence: CASRGSLNYGYTF.

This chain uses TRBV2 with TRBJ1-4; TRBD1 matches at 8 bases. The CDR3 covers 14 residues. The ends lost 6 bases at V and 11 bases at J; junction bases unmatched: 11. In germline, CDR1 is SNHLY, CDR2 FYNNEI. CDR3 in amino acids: CASRGQVTAGKLFF. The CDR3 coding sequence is TGTGCCAGCAGGGGACAGGTCACCGCCGGGAAACTGTTTTTT.

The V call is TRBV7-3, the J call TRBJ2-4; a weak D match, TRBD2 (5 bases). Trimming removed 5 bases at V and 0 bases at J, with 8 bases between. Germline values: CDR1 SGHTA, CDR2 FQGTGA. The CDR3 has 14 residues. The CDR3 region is CASSPGLAKNIQYF. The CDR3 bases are TGTGCCAGCAGCCCTGGACTAGCCAAAAACATTCAGTACTTC.

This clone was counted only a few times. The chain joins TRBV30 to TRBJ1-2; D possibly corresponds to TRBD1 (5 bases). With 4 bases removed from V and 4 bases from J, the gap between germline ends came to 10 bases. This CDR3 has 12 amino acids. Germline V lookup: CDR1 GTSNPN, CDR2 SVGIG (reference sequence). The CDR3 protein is CAWTGSGYGYTF. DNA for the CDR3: TGTGCCTGGACAGGGTCAGGCTATGGCTACACCTTC. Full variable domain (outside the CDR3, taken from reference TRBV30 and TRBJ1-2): SQTIHQWPATLVQPVGSPLSLECTVEGTSNPNLYWYRQAAGRGLQLLFYSVGIGQISSEVPQNLSASRPQDRQFILSSKKLLLSDSGFYLCAWTGSGYGYTFGSGTRLTVV.

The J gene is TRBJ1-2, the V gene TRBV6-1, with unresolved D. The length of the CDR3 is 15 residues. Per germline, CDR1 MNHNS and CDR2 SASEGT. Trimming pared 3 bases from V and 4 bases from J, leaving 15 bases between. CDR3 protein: CASSDFGDYGYGYTF. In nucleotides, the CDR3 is TGTGCCAGCAGTGATTTCGGCGACTATGGCTATGGCTACACCTTC.

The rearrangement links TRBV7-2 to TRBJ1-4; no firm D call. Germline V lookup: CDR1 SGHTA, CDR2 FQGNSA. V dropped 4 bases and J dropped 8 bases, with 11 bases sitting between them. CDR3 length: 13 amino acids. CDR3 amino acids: CASSSYLGEKLFF. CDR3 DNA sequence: TGTGCCAGCAGCTCTTATTTGGGCGAAAAACTGTTTTTT.

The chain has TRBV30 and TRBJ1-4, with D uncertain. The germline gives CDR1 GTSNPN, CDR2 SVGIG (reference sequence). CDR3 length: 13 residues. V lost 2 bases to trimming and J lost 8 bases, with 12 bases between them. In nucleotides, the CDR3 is TGTGCCTGGAGTCAGGATGCTCGGGAAAAACTGTTTTTT. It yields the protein CAWSQDAREKLFF.

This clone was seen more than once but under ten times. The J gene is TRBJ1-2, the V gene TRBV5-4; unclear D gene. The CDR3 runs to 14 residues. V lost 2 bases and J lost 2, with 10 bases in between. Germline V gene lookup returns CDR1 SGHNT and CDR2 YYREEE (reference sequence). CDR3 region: CASSFLGQNYGYTF. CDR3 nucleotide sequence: TGTGCCAGCAGCTTCTTGGGCCAAAACTATGGCTACACCTTC. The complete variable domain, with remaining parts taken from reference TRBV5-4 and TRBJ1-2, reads ETGVTQSPTHLIKTRGQQVTLRCSSQSGHNTVSWYQQALGQGPQFIFQYYREEENGRGNFPPRFSGLQFPNYSSELNVNALELDDSALYLCASSFLGQNYGYTFGSGTRLTVV.

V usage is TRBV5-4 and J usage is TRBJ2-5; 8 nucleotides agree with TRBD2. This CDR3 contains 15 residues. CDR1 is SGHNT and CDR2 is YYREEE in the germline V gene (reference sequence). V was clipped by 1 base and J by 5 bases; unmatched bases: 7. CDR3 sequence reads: CASSLRTGGTETQYF. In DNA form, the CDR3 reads TGTGCCAGCAGCTTGCGGACGGGGGGGACCGAGACCCAGTACTTC.

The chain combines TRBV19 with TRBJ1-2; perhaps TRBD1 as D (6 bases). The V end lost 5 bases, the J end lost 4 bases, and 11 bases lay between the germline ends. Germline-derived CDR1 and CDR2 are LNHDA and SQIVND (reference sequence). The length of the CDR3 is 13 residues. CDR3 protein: CASSDTGSYGYTF. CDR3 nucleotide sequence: TGTGCCAGTAGTGATACAGGGTCCTATGGCTACACCTTC.

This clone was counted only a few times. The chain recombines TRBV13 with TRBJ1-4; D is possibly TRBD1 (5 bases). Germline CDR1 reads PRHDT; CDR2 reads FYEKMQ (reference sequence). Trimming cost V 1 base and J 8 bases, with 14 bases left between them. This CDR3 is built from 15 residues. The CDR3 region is CASSLESGGGEKLFF. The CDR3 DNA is TGTGCCAGCAGCTTAGAGTCCGGCGGGGGGGAAAAACTGTTTTTT.

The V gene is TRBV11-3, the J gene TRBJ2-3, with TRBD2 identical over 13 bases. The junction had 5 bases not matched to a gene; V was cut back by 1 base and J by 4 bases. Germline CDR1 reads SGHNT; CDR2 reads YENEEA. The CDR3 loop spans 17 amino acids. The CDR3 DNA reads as TGTGCCAGCAGCTTAGGCTTACTAGCGGGGGGGCCAGATACGCAGTATTTT. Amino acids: CASSLGLLAGGPDTQYF.

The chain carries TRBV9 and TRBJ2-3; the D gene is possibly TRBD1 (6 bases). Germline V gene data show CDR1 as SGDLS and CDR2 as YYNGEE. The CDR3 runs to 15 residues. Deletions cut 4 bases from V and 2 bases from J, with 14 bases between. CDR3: CASSSGAQNTDTQYF. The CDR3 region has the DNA TGTGCCAGCAGCTCAGGGGCCCAGAACACAGATACGCAGTATTTT.

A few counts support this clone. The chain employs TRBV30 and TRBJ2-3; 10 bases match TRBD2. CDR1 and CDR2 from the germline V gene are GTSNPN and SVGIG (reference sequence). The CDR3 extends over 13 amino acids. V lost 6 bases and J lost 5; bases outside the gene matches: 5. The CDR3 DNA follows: TGTGCCTGCGGGGTAGCGGGGGGAGATACGCAGTATTTT. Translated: CACGVAGGDTQYF. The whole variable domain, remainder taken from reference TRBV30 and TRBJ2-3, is SQTIHQWPATLVQPVGSPLSLECTVEGTSNPNLYWYRQAAGRGLQLLFYSVGIGQISSEVPQNLSASRPQDRQFILSSKKLLLSDSGFYLCACGVAGGDTQYFGPGTRLTVL.

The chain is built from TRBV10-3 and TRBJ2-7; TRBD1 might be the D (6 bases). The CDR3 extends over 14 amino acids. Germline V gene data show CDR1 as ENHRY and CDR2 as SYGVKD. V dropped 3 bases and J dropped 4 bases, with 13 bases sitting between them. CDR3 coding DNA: TGTGCCATCAGTGAATCCCAGGGGATTTACGAGCAGTACTTC. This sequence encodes CAISESQGIYEQYF.

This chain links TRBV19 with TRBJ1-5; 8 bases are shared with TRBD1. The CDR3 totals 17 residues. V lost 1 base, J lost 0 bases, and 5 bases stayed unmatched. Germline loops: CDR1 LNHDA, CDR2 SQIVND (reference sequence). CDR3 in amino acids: CASSIVGQGYSNQPQHF. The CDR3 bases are TGTGCCAGTAGTATAGTTGGACAGGGCTATAGCAATCAGCCCCAGCATTTT.

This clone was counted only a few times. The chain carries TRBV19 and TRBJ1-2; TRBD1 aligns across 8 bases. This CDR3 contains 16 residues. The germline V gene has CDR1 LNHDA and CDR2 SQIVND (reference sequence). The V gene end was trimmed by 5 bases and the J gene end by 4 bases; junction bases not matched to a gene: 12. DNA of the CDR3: TGTGCCAGTAGTCCCGGGACAGGCGGCACTGGCTATGGCTACACCTTC. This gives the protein CASSPGTGGTGYGYTF.

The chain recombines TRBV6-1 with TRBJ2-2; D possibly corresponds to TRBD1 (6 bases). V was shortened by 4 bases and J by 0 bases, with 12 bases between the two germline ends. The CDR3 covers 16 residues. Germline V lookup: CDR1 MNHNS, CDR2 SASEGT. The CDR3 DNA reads TGTGCCAGCAGTGGCAGGGGCGCGGCGAACACCGGGGAGCTGTTTTTT. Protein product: CASSGRGAANTGELFF.

This CDR3 is CASSDAGLGYESSYNEQFF. Here the CDR3 DNA reads TGTGCCAGCAGCGATGCGGGGCTAGGGTATGAGAGCTCCTACAATGAGCAGTTCTTC. The gene calls are TRBV5-4 and TRBJ2-1, with D perhaps matching TRBD2 (6 bases). V lost 4 bases and J lost 0, with 23 bases in between. Germline loops: CDR1 SGHNT, CDR2 YYREEE (reference sequence). This CDR3 has 19 residues.

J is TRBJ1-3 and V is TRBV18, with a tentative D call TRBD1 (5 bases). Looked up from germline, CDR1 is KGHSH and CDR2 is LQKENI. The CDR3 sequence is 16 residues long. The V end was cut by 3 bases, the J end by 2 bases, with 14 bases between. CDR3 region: CASSPLDSSTGNTIYF. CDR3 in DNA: TGTGCCAGCTCACCCTTAGACAGTTCCACTGGAAACACCATATATTTT.

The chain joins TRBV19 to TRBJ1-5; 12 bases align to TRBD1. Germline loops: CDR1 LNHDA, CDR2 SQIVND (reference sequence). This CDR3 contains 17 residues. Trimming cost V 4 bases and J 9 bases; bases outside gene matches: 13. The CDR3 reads CASSRGQGAAKRSPQHF. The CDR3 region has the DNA TGTGCCAGTAGTAGGGGACAGGGGGCGGCCAAGAGATCGCCCCAGCATTTT.

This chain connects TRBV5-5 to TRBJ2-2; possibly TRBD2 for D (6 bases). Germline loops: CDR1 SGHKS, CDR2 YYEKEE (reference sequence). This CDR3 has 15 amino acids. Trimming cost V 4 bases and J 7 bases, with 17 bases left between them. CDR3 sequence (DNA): TGTGCCAGCAGCCCTCGGGACTCCCCGGGCGGGGAGCTGTTTTTT. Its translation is CASSPRDSPGGELFF.

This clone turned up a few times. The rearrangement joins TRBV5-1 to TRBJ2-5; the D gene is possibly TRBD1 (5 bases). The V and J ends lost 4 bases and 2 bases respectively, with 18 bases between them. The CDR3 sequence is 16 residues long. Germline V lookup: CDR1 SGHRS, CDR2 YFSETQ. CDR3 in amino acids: CASSPGWAGQQETQYF. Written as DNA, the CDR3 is TGCGCCAGCAGCCCTGGGTGGGCAGGGCAACAAGAGACCCAGTACTTC.

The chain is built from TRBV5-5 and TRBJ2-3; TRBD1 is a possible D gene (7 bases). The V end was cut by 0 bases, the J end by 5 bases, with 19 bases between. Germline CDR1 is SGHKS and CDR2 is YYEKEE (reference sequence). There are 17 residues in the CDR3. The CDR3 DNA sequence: TGTGCCAGCAGCTTGGAACCCTTGGCAGGGGGGATAGATACGCAGTATTTT. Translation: CASSLEPLAGGIDTQYF. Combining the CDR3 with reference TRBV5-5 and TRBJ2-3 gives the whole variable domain DAGVTQSPTHLIKTRGQQVTLRCSPISGHKSVSWYQQVLGQGPQFIFQYYEKEERGRGNFPDRFSARQFPNYSSELNVNALLLGDSALYLCASSLEPLAGGIDTQYFGPGTRLTVL.

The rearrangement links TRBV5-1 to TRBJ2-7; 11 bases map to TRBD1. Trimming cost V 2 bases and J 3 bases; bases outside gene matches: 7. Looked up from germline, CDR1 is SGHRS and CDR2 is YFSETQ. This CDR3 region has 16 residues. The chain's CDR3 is CASSFWTGGGRYEQYF. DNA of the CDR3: TGCGCCAGCAGCTTTTGGACAGGGGGCGGACGCTACGAGCAGTACTTC.